One and the same sample provided the 29 T cell receptor beta chains below, sequenced in a study of CXCR3-negative and CXCR3-positive naive CD8 T cells. Preparation of TRB cDNA libraries relied on 5' RACE carrying UMI labels. TCRdb reprocessed the 5' RACE reads; each CDR3 protein has one entry and no DNA is given. The sample includes 23,000 or so distinct CDR3 sequences. The sample comprised naive CXCR3- CD8+ T cells from blood. Subset denoted: CD45RO-CCR7+CD27+CD95- naive CD8+ T cells lacking CXCR3 (TNR3-). The source of these receptors is a human donor in good health. Some clones in this sample may be carry-over from other donors' samples.

This chain joins TRBV7-3 and TRBJ2-1; no DNA is available, so the TRBD2 call from TCRdb remains unchecked. The CDR3 totals 15 residues. Germline assignment: CDR1 SGHTA and CDR2 FQGTGA. CDR3: CASSLDGTSAREQFF.

This sequence joins TRBV11-3 and TRBJ2-7; with no DNA, the TCRdb D assignment of TRBD1 cannot be verified. From germline, CDR1 is SGHNT and CDR2 YENEEA. This CDR3 comprises 13 residues. This CDR3 reads CASSWDRGYEQYF.

The chain uses TRBV6-4 and TRBJ2-1; no DNA is available, so the TRBD2 call from TCRdb remains unchecked. The CDR3 is 13 amino acids. Per the germline V gene, CDR1 is MRHNA and CDR2 is SNTAGT. The CDR3 is CASSGGAHNEQFF.

The chain links TRBV4-3 to TRBJ2-7; TCRdb proposes TRBD1, but this gene call is untestable without DNA. Germline V gene data show CDR1 as LGHNA and CDR2 as YSLEER. The CDR3 spans 14 residues. This chain's CDR3 is CASSQDRTGHEQYF.

This chain joins TRBV12-3 or TRBV12-4 and TRBJ2-7; TCRdb reports TRBD1, a call that lacks DNA to check it against. The CDR3 extends over 14 amino acids. The CDR3 sequence: CASSHPGTPYEQYF.

The V call is TRBV5-1, the J call TRBJ2-1; TCRdb's D call, TRBD2, is unchecked because there is no DNA. The CDR3 extends over 12 amino acids. Germline V gives CDR1 SGHRS, CDR2 YFSETQ. This chain's CDR3 is CASSSAGNEQFF.

V and J are TRBV6-1 and TRBJ2-3; TCRdb indicates TRBD2, and absent DNA this call remains unverified. This CDR3 is built from 19 residues. CDR1 and CDR2 (germline): MNHNS, SASEGT. Here the CDR3 reads CASSEGGAGGWLGTDTQYF.

The chain joins TRBV20-1 to TRBJ1-2; TCRdb gives TRBD1 as the D gene, but with no DNA this cannot be confirmed. The CDR3 covers 12 residues. From germline, CDR1 is DFQATT and CDR2 SNEGSKA (reference sequence). CDR3 region: CSAGGQDYGYTF.

This rearrangement joins TRBV6-1 to TRBJ1-4; TCRdb proposes TRBD1, but this gene call is untestable without DNA. The germline gives CDR1 MNHNS, CDR2 SASEGT. The CDR3 has 15 amino acids. Here the CDR3 reads CASSELQGSNEKLFF.

The chain combines TRBV29-1 with TRBJ2-7. The length of the CDR3 is 11 residues. Germline V lookup: CDR1 SQVTM, CDR2 ANQGSEA. CDR3 residues: CSVEEGYEQYF.

Judged by frequency, this clonotype is medium-sized. The J gene is TRBJ2-7, the V gene TRBV7-6; the D call of TRBD1 rests on TCRdb alone, since no DNA is present to check it. The CDR3 length is 14 residues. Germline V CDR1 and CDR2: SGHVS, FNYEAQ. CDR3 loop: CASAPRGIDYEQYF.

V usage is TRBV7-9 and J usage is TRBJ1-1. There are 13 residues in the CDR3. Germline-derived CDR1 and CDR2 are SEHNR and FQNEAQ (reference sequence). The CDR3 is CASSPTPITEAFF.

CDR3 sequence reads: CSEVGGPMNTEAFF. V and J are TRBV29-1 and TRBJ1-1; TCRdb picks TRBD1, but there is no DNA to check that call. This CDR3 contains 14 residues. CDR1 and CDR2 (germline): SQVTM, ANQGSEA. Using reference TRBV29-1 and TRBJ1-1 for the parts outside the CDR3, the full variable domain is SAVISQKPSRDICQRGTSLTIQCQVDSQVTMMFWYRQQPGQSLTLIATANQGSEATYESGFVIDKFPISRPNLTFSTLTVSNMSPEDSSIYLCSEVGGPMNTEAFFGQGTRLTVV.

The CDR3 sequence: CASSLGSVTEAFF. This rearrangement joins TRBV7-6 to TRBJ1-1. This CDR3 is 13 amino acids long. The germline gives CDR1 SGHVS, CDR2 FNYEAQ.

The CDR3 protein is CSARALGQGESYEQYF. The rearrangement joins TRBV20-1 to TRBJ2-7; the D call of TRBD1 rests on TCRdb alone, since no DNA is present to check it. This CDR3 has 16 amino acids. Germline V gives CDR1 DFQATT, CDR2 SNEGSKA (reference sequence).

This chain uses TRBV7-2 with TRBJ2-7; TCRdb's D call, TRBD1, is unchecked because there is no DNA. Germline CDR1 SGHTA, CDR2 FQGNSA. The CDR3 covers 16 residues. The CDR3 protein is CASSIPDRGVTYEQYF.

In terms of frequency, this clonotype is medium-sized. Here the CDR3 reads CSAYLGESTGELFF. The chain carries TRBV29-1 and TRBJ2-2; TCRdb reports TRBD1, a call that lacks DNA to check it against. Germline CDR1 reads SQVTM; CDR2 reads ANQGSEA. CDR3 size: 14 residues.

The chain carries TRBV29-1 and TRBJ2-7; checking the TCRdb D call of TRBD1 is not possible without DNA. Per germline, CDR1 SQVTM and CDR2 ANQGSEA. The CDR3 spans 13 residues. The CDR3 reads CSVATGGNYEQYF.

The J gene is TRBJ1-4, the V gene TRBV6-6; TCRdb lists TRBD1, though no DNA is available to test this call. The CDR3 length is 16 residues. CDR1 is MNHNY, CDR2 SVGAGI, per germline (reference sequence). CDR3 in amino acids: CASSLPGQRAIEKLFF.

The chain couples TRBV6-2 or TRBV6-3 to TRBJ2-5; the TCRdb D gene call, TRBD2, has no DNA to confirm it. Germline V gene data show CDR1 as MNHEY and CDR2 as SVGEGT. The CDR3 loop spans 14 amino acids. CDR3 sequence reads: CASSYGTSQETQYF.

V gene TRBV5-1 combines with J gene TRBJ2-7; no DNA is available, so the TRBD1 call from TCRdb remains unchecked. Germline values: CDR1 SGHRS, CDR2 YFSETQ. CDR3 size: 15 residues. The CDR3 loop reads CASSLVQGVSHEQYF. The full variable domain, in which reference TRBV5-1 and TRBJ2-7 provide the parts outside the CDR3, is KAGVTQTPRYLIKTRGQQVTLSCSPISGHRSVSWYQQTPGQGLQFLFEYFSETQRNKGNFPGRFSGRQFSNSRSEMNVSTLELGDSALYLCASSLVQGVSHEQYFGPGTRLTVT.

This chain joins TRBV12-3 or TRBV12-4 and TRBJ1-2; TCRdb's assignment of TRBD1 cannot be checked, as there is no DNA. The CDR3 is 17 amino acids. CDR3 protein: CASSLPPLRQDNYGYTF.

CDR3 in amino acids: CASNPQGRNTEAFF. The chain carries TRBV28 and TRBJ1-1; TCRdb indicates TRBD1, and absent DNA this call remains unverified. CDR1 MDHEN and CDR2 SYDVKM come from the germline V gene. This CDR3 spans 14 amino acids.

CDR3 amino acids: CATRADSYNEQFF. V gene TRBV7-9 combines with J gene TRBJ2-1; TCRdb names TRBD1, which stays unverified in the absence of DNA. The germline gives CDR1 SEHNR, CDR2 FQNEAQ (reference sequence). The CDR3 has 13 residues.

The gene calls are TRBV29-1 and TRBJ1-1. CDR3 size: 12 residues. Per germline, CDR1 SQVTM and CDR2 ANQGSEA. This CDR3 is CSSTEVHIEAFF.

This chain uses TRBV2 with TRBJ2-7; with no DNA, the TCRdb D assignment of TRBD1 cannot be verified. The CDR3 consists of 15 residues. The V gene's germline CDR1 is SNHLY and CDR2 FYNNEI. The CDR3 protein is CASSISGTGANEQYF.

The chain couples TRBV5-1 to TRBJ2-2; TCRdb's assignment of TRBD1 cannot be checked, as there is no DNA. In germline, CDR1 is SGHRS, CDR2 YFSETQ. The length of the CDR3 is 18 residues. The CDR3 loop is CASSSIAFAGIGTGELFF.

The chain uses TRBV6-1 and TRBJ2-7. Looked up from germline, CDR1 is MNHNS and CDR2 is SASEGT. The CDR3 spans 13 residues. This chain's CDR3 is CATENTSSYEQYF.

The chain links TRBV7-8 to TRBJ2-3; TCRdb gives TRBD1 as the D gene, but with no DNA this cannot be confirmed. CDR3 length: 16 residues. Germline V lookup: CDR1 SGHVS, CDR2 FQNEAQ. CDR3 sequence reads: CASSPGTGGSTDTQYF. Full variable domain (remainder filled in from reference TRBV7-8 and TRBJ2-3): GAGVSQSPRYKVAKRGQDVALRCDPISGHVSLFWYQQALGQGPEFLTYFQNEAQLDKSGLPSDRFFAERPEGSVSTLKIQRTQQEDSAVYLCASSPGTGGSTDTQYFGPGTRLTVL.